Presented here are 2 T cell receptor beta chains from one specimen sequenced in a study of human T cells and chemical hapten exposure. One entry per CDR3 protein, called by TCRdb with MiXCR from the RACE reads. This sample has some 89,000 distinct CDR3 sequences; roughly 10% occur once, and the top ten carry under 2.5%. Time point meaning: patch test 2, 6 weeks after DPC sensitization. Treatment given: therapeutic diphenylcyclopropenone sensitization with weekly scalp DPC. The sample here was whole blood, taken in connection with sensitization to the hapten diphenylcyclopropenone (DPC). The receptors were sampled from a woman in her twenties or thirties with alopecia areata. Some clones in this sample may be carry-over from other donors' samples.

This clonotype was counted at least ten times. The gene calls are TRBV20-1 and TRBJ2-1; TRBD2 aligns across 8 bases. Trimming at V came to 3 bases and at J to 3 bases, leaving 7 bases not matched to a gene. Germline values: CDR1 DFQATT, CDR2 SNEGSKA (reference sequence). This CDR3 comprises 15 residues. The CDR3 DNA reads as TGCAGTGCTAGTGCGGGACTAGGGGACTACAATGAGCAGTTCTTC. Its translation is CSASAGLGDYNEQFF.

This chain uses TRBV7-9 with TRBJ1-2, with TRBD1 matching 10 bases. The CDR3 has 15 residues. Per germline, CDR1 SEHNR and CDR2 FQNEAQ (reference sequence). After removal of 5 bases from V and 4 bases from J, the junction contained 7 bases not matched to a gene. CDR3 residues: CASSTPRQGAYGYTF. CDR3 nucleotides: TGTGCCAGCAGCACCCCCAGACAGGGGGCCTATGGCTACACCTTC.